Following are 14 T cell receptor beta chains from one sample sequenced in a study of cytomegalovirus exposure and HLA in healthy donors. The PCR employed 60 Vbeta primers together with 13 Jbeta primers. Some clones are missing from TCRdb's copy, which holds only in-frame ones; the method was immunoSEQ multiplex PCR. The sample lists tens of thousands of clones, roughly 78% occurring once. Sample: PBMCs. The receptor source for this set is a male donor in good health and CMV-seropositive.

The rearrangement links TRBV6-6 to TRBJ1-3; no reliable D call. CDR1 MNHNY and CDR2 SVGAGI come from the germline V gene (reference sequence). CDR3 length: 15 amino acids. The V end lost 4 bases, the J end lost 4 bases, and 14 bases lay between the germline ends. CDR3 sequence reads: CASSSPSVTGNTIYF. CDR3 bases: TGTGCCAGCAGTTCCCCGTCAGTAACCGGAAACACCATATATTTT.

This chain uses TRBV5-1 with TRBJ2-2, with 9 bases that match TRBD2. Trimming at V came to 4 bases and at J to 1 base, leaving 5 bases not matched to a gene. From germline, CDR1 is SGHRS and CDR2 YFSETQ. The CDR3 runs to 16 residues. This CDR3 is CASSVASGENTGELFF. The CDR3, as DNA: TGCGCCAGCAGCGTCGCTAGCGGGGAGAACACCGGGGAGCTGTTTTTT.

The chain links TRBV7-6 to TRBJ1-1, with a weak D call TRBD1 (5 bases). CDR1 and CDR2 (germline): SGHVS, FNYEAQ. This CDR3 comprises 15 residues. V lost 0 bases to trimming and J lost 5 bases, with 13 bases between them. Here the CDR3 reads CASSLAGGRGTEAFF. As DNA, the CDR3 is TGTGCCAGCAGCTTAGCGGGGGGACGGGGGACTGAAGCTTTCTTT.

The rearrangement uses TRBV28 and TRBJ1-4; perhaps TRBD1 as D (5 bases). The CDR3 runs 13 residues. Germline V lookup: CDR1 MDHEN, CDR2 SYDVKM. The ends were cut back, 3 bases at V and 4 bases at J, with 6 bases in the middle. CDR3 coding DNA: TGTGCCAGCAGTTTCCAGGGTAATGAAAAACTGTTTTTT. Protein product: CASSFQGNEKLFF.

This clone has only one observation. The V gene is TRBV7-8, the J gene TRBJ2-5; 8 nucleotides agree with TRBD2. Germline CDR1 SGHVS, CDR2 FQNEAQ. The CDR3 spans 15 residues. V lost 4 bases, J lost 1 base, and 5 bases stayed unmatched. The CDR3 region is CASSSRAGVQETQYF. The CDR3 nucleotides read TGTGCCAGCAGCTCTAGAGCGGGGGTCCAAGAGACCCAGTACTTC.

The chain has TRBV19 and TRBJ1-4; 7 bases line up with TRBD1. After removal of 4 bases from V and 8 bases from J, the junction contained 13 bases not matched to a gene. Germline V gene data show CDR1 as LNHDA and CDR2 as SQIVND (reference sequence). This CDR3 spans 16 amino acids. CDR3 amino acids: CASSNPAGGVLEKLFF. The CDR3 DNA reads TGTGCCAGTAGTAATCCCGCAGGGGGAGTTCTCGAAAAACTGTTTTTT.

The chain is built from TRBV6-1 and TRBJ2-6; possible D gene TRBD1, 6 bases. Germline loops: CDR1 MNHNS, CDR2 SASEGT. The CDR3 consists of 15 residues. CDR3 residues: CEAGQSRSGANVLTF. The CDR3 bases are TGTGAGGCCGGACAGAGTCGGTCTGGGGCCAACGTCCTGACTTTC.

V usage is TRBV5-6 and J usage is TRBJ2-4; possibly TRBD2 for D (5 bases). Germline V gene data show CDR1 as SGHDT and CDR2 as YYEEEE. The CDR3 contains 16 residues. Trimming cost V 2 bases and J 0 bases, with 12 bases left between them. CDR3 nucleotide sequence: TGTGCCAGCAGCTTAGGTGGACTTCTAGCCAAAAACATTCAGTACTTC. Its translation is CASSLGGLLAKNIQYF.

CDR3 bases: TGTGCCAGCAGTGAGAAAGACGACAGGGGTTACGAGCAGTACTTC. Translating gives CASSEKDDRGYEQYF. V gene TRBV6-1 combines with J gene TRBJ2-7; 8 bases are shared with TRBD1. The germline gives CDR1 MNHNS, CDR2 SASEGT. Unmatched junction bases numbered 8, after V lost 3 bases and J lost 4 bases. The CDR3 contains 15 residues.

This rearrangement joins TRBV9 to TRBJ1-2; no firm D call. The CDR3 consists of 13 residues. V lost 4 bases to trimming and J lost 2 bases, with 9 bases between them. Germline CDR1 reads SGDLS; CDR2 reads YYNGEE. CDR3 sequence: CASSTPTNYGYTF. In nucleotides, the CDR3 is TGTGCCAGCAGCACACCCACCAACTATGGCTACACCTTC.

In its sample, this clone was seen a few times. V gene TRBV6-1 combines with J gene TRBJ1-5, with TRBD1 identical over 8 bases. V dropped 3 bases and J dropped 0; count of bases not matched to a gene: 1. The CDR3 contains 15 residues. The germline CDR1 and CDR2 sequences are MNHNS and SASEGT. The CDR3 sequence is CASSDRGLSNQPQHF. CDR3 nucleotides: TGTGCCAGCAGTGACAGGGGGCTTAGCAATCAGCCCCAGCATTTT.

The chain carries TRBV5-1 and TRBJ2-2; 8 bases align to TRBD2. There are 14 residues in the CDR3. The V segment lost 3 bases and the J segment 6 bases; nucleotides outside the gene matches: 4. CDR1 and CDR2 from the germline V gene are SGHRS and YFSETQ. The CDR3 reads CASSWGLEAGELFF. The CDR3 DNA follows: TGCGCCAGCAGCTGGGGACTAGAGGCCGGGGAGCTGTTTTTT.

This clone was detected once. CDR3: CASSLMETGLVEQYF. CDR3 DNA: TGTGCCAGCAGCTTAATGGAGACAGGGTTGGTGGAGCAGTACTTC. The genes are TRBV7-6 and TRBJ2-7; 7 nucleotides align to TRBD1. This CDR3 contains 15 residues. Germline assignment: CDR1 SGHVS and CDR2 FNYEAQ. V lost 2 bases to trimming and J lost 7 bases; unmatched junction nucleotides: 11.

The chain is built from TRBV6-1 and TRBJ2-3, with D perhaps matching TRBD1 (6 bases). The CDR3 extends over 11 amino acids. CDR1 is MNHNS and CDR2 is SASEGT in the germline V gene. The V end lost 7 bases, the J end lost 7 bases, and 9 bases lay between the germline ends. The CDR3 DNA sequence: TGTGCCAGCAATACAGGGAATACGCAGTATTTT. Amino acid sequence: CASNTGNTQYF.